This paragraph covers one TCR beta chain sequence. Its antigen is unidentified. As to treatment: some 20 received Ad26.COV2.S at low or high dose, single or two shots; 5 received placebo; per-sample allocation not given. The samples were gathered on day 63 after the first injection of vaccine or placebo. An adult of 18-55 years in Boston served as donor. Ad26.COV2.S expressed prefusion-stabilized spike from the original Wuhan strain. The assay was immunoSEQ multiplex PCR, and TCRdb's table has in-frame clones only and misses some. In the table there are about 680,000 clones, more than 80% of which are singletons. Per the germline V gene, CDR1 is MNHEY and CDR2 is SVGAGI. The CDR3 spans 13 residues. V was pared by 6 bases and J by 4 bases, with 13 bases between. The data were taken from a study of Ad26.COV2.S vaccination and SARS-CoV-2 variants. Study as a whole: Administration of Ad26.COV2.S was intramuscular, either once or twice 56 days apart. General study findings and limits: Breadth and depth estimates from TCRs may understate total T cell responses.

The specimen comprised peripheral blood, sampled in a trial of Ad26.COV2.S vaccine versus placebo. The receptor was isolated from a person between 18 and 59 years old who received the Ad26.COV2.S COVID-19 vaccine or a placebo. This chain connects TRBV6-5 to TRBJ2-7; D is tentatively TRBD1 or TRBD2 (5 bases each). The CDR3 sequence is CASRSPGTYEQYF. The CDR3 DNA reads TGTGCCAGCAGATCACCCGGGACGTACGAGCAGTACTTC.